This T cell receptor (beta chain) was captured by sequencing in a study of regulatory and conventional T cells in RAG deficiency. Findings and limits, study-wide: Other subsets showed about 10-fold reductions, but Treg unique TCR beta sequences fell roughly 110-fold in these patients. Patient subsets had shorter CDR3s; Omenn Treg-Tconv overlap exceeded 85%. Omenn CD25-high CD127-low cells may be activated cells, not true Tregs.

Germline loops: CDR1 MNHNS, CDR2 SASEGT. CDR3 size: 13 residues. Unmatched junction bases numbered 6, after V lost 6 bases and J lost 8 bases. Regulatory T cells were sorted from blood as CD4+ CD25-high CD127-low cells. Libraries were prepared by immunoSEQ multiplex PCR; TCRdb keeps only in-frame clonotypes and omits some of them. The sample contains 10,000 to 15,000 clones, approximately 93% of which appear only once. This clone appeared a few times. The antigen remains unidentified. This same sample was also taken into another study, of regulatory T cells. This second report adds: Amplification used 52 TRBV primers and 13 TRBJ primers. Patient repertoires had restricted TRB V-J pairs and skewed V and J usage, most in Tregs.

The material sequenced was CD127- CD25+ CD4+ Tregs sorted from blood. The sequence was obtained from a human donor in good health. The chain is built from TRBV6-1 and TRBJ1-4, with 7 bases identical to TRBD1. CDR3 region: CASRGQVGEKLFF. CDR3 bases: TGTGCCAGCAGAGGACAGGTGGGGGAAAAACTGTTTTTT.